This is a list of T cell receptor beta chains from one sample in a study of blood T cell repertoires in COVID-19. Here immunoSEQ multiplex PCR was the method, and the copy in TCRdb shows in-frame clones only, minus some. The sample lists 250,000 to 300,000 clones; around 88% were seen once. The sample taken for sequencing was peripheral blood. All receptors derive from a woman aged 70-85 years with COVID-19, enrolled during active disease. Each CDR3 is given with its conserved first and last residue. D genes are given only for firm matches. Not every row has a clone size; where given, it reads once, few, many or a size class.

clone_size: .
j_call: TRBJ2-7
v_call: TRBV4-1
cdr3_length: 16
d_call: TRBD2
cdr3_nt: TGCGCCAGCAGCCAAGCAGGGCAGCGGGGGTCATACGAGCAGTACTTC
cdr3_aa: CASSQAGQRGSYEQYF

clone_size: .
j_call: TRBJ1-3
v_call: TRBV18
cdr3_length: 16
d_call: .
cdr3_nt: TGTGCCAGCTCCCCCAACAGGGATGACTCTGGAAACACCATATATTTT
cdr3_aa: CASSPNRDDSGNTIYF

clone_size: .
j_call: TRBJ2-1
v_call: TRBV9
cdr3_length: 17
d_call: .
cdr3_nt: TGTGCCAGCAGCGCCCGCGGGGCTAGGGCAGGTATCGATGAGCAGTTCTTC
cdr3_aa: CASSARGARAGIDEQFF

clone_size: .
j_call: TRBJ1-1
v_call: TRBV5-4
cdr3_length: 15
d_call: TRBD1
cdr3_nt: TGTGCCAGCAGCTTGCAGGGGGGCGAAGTCACTGAAGCTTTCTTT
cdr3_aa: CASSLQGGEVTEAFF

clone_size: .
j_call: TRBJ2-2
v_call: TRBV6-5
cdr3_length: 16
d_call: TRBD1
cdr3_nt: TGTGCCAGCAGTTTTCGTCCCGGGACAGGGGGCCGGGAGCTGTTTTTT
cdr3_aa: CASSFRPGTGGRELFF

clone_size: .
j_call: TRBJ2-5
v_call: TRBV24-1
cdr3_length: 14
d_call: .
cdr3_nt: TGTGCCACCAGTGATCCCCGGACAAAAGAGACCCAGTACTTC
cdr3_aa: CATSDPRTKETQYF

clone_size: .
j_call: TRBJ2-3
v_call: TRBV7-2
cdr3_length: 14
d_call: TRBD2
cdr3_nt: TGTGCCAGCAGTCCCCTTGGACTAGGAGATACGCAGTATTTT
cdr3_aa: CASSPLGLGDTQYF

clone_size: .
j_call: TRBJ2-1
v_call: TRBV7-3
cdr3_length: 17
d_call: TRBD2
cdr3_nt: TGTGCCAGCAGCTCCCCACTAGCGGGGCCCTCGGACAATGAGCAGTTCTTC
cdr3_aa: CASSSPLAGPSDNEQFF

clone_size: .
j_call: TRBJ2-3
v_call: TRBV2
cdr3_length: 12
d_call: TRBD2
cdr3_nt: TGTGCCAGCATGGGGGGGGAAAATACGCAGTATTTT
cdr3_aa: CASMGGENTQYF

clone_size: .
j_call: TRBJ2-3
v_call: TRBV13
cdr3_length: 16
d_call: TRBD2
cdr3_nt: TGTGCCAGCAGCCCCGGGACTAGCGGGGTCACAGATACGCAGTATTTT
cdr3_aa: CASSPGTSGVTDTQYF

clone_size: .
j_call: TRBJ2-1
v_call: TRBV7-9
cdr3_length: 16
d_call: .
cdr3_nt: TGTGCCAGCAGTAAGTCGGGGTCCTCTTCTGGGAATGAGCAGTTCTTC
cdr3_aa: CASSKSGSSSGNEQFF

clone_size: once
j_call: TRBJ2-7
v_call: TRBV6-5
cdr3_length: 14
d_call: .
cdr3_nt: TGTGCCAGCAGTCTAGGGGGGGATTGGTACGAGCAGTACTTC
cdr3_aa: CASSLGGDWYEQYF

clone_size: .
j_call: TRBJ2-2
v_call: TRBV6-5
cdr3_length: 15
d_call: TRBD1
cdr3_nt: TGTGCCAGCAGTACGATGACAGGGTTGTCCGGGGAGCTGTTTTTT
cdr3_aa: CASSTMTGLSGELFF

clone_size: .
j_call: TRBJ1-3
v_call: TRBV2
cdr3_length: 15
d_call: TRBD1
cdr3_nt: TGTGCCAGCAGAGTGGACAGGAGCTCTGGAAACACCATATATTTT
cdr3_aa: CASRVDRSSGNTIYF

clone_size: .
j_call: TRBJ2-1
v_call: TRBV4-3
cdr3_length: 14
d_call: .
cdr3_nt: TGCGCCAGCAGCCAAGATCTCTCCCCCGGTGAGCAGTTCTTC
cdr3_aa: CASSQDLSPGEQFF

clone_size: .
j_call: TRBJ2-3
v_call: TRBV24-1
cdr3_length: 16
d_call: TRBD1
cdr3_nt: TGTGCCACCAGTGACCTATACGGACAGGGTGAAGATACGCAGTATTTT
cdr3_aa: CATSDLYGQGEDTQYF

clone_size: .
j_call: TRBJ2-5
v_call: TRBV19
cdr3_length: 17
d_call: TRBD2
cdr3_nt: TGTGCCAGTAGTATCGGACTAGCGGGGGGGAGCAGTGAGACCCAGTACTTC
cdr3_aa: CASSIGLAGGSSETQYF

clone_size: .
j_call: TRBJ2-2
v_call: TRBV5-1
cdr3_length: 15
d_call: .
cdr3_nt: TGCGCCAGCAGCTTGGTGGACAGCCGACAAGGGGAGCTGTTTTTT
cdr3_aa: CASSLVDSRQGELFF

clone_size: .
j_call: TRBJ1-2
v_call: TRBV15
cdr3_length: 15
d_call: .
cdr3_nt: TGTGCCACCAGCAGAGATCTCGCGGAGATCTATGGCTACACCTTC
cdr3_aa: CATSRDLAEIYGYTF

clone_size: once
j_call: TRBJ1-6
v_call: TRBV5-5
cdr3_length: 16
d_call: .
cdr3_nt: TGTGCCAGCACCCAACGCACGGGGGGGTTCAATTCACCCCTCCACTTT
cdr3_aa: CASTQRTGGFNSPLHF

clone_size: few
j_call: TRBJ2-7
v_call: TRBV7-9
cdr3_length: 13
d_call: TRBD1
cdr3_nt: TGTGCCAGCAGCTGGACAGGGGAGTACGAGCAGTACTTC
cdr3_aa: CASSWTGEYEQYF

clone_size: .
j_call: TRBJ2-1
v_call: TRBV7-2
cdr3_length: 17
d_call: TRBD2
cdr3_nt: TGTGCCAGCAGCTTAGAGGTAGCGGGGGCTCCCTACAATGAGCAGTTCTTC
cdr3_aa: CASSLEVAGAPYNEQFF

clone_size: many
j_call: TRBJ1-2
v_call: TRBV7-2
cdr3_length: 14
d_call: TRBD1
cdr3_nt: TGTGCCAGCAGCTTAGTAGTCGGACAGGGTGGCTACACCTTC
cdr3_aa: CASSLVVGQGGYTF

clone_size: .
j_call: TRBJ1-2
v_call: TRBV4-1
cdr3_length: 15
d_call: .
cdr3_nt: TGCGCCAGCAGCCAACAACAGGGAGGGGACTATGGCTACACCTTC
cdr3_aa: CASSQQQGGDYGYTF

clone_size: .
j_call: TRBJ1-5
v_call: TRBV10-1
cdr3_length: 12
d_call: .
cdr3_nt: TGCGCCAGCAGTGACGGCAATCAGCCCCAGCATTTT
cdr3_aa: CASSDGNQPQHF

clone_size: .
j_call: TRBJ2-7
v_call: TRBV24-1
cdr3_length: 14
d_call: TRBD1
cdr3_nt: TGTGCCACCAGTGATCGGGACAGAGCCTACGAGCAGTACTTC
cdr3_aa: CATSDRDRAYEQYF

clone_size: .
j_call: TRBJ1-6
v_call: TRBV6-1
cdr3_length: 15
d_call: TRBD1
cdr3_nt: TGTGCCAGCAGTGAGGGGAATACAGGGGTTTCACCCCTCCACTTT
cdr3_aa: CASSEGNTGVSPLHF

clone_size: .
j_call: TRBJ1-4
v_call: TRBV9
cdr3_length: 14
d_call: TRBD1
cdr3_nt: TGTGCCAGCAGCACCCGGACAGGGGAAGAAAAACTGTTTTTT
cdr3_aa: CASSTRTGEEKLFF

clone_size: .
j_call: TRBJ1-6
v_call: TRBV12-3/TRBV12-4
cdr3_length: 12
d_call: TRBD1
cdr3_nt: TGTGCCAGCAGTACAGGGGGCAAACCCCTCCACTTT
cdr3_aa: CASSTGGKPLHF

clone_size: .
j_call: TRBJ1-2
v_call: TRBV7-9
cdr3_length: 13
d_call: TRBD1
cdr3_nt: TGTGCCAGCAGCTTACGACAGGGGTATGGCTACACCTTC
cdr3_aa: CASSLRQGYGYTF

clone_size: .
j_call: TRBJ1-1
v_call: TRBV3-1/TRBV3-2
cdr3_length: 16
d_call: .
cdr3_nt: TGTGCCAGCAGCCAGGATCCCTCCCCTGACAGATCTGAAGCTTTCTTT
cdr3_aa: CASSQDPSPDRSEAFF

clone_size: .
j_call: TRBJ1-2
v_call: TRBV5-6
cdr3_length: 14
d_call: .
cdr3_nt: TGTGCCAGCAGCTTGCCGGCAGGGGCCTATGGCTACACCTTC
cdr3_aa: CASSLPAGAYGYTF

clone_size: .
j_call: TRBJ2-1
v_call: TRBV5-8
cdr3_length: 14
d_call: TRBD1
cdr3_nt: TGTGCCAGCAGCTCCTGGGACAGGGGAAATGAGCAGTTCTTC
cdr3_aa: CASSSWDRGNEQFF

clone_size: .
j_call: TRBJ1-2
v_call: TRBV5-1
cdr3_length: 11
d_call: .
cdr3_nt: TGCGCCAGCAGGGGGGACATCGGCTACACCTTC
cdr3_aa: CASRGDIGYTF

clone_size: .
j_call: TRBJ1-1
v_call: TRBV24-1
cdr3_length: 10
d_call: .
cdr3_nt: TGTGCCACCAGTGGTCAGGGGGCTTTCTTT
cdr3_aa: CATSGQGAFF

clone_size: .
j_call: TRBJ2-7
v_call: TRBV4-1
cdr3_length: 15
d_call: .
cdr3_nt: TGCGCCAGCAGCCAATCCGGGTCTCCTCAATACGAGCAGTACTTC
cdr3_aa: CASSQSGSPQYEQYF

clone_size: .
j_call: TRBJ2-7
v_call: TRBV6-5
cdr3_length: 16
d_call: TRBD2
cdr3_nt: TGTGCCAGCAGTTACTCAGCACTAGCGGGGTTCTACGAGCAGTACTTC
cdr3_aa: CASSYSALAGFYEQYF

clone_size: .
j_call: TRBJ1-2
v_call: TRBV4-1
cdr3_length: 15
d_call: TRBD1
cdr3_nt: TGCGCCAGCAGCCAAGTAACAGGGGGCGACTATGGCTACACCTTC
cdr3_aa: CASSQVTGGDYGYTF

clone_size: .
j_call: TRBJ1-2
v_call: TRBV4-1
cdr3_length: 14
d_call: .
cdr3_nt: TGCGCCAGCAGCCAAGGAGGAGGGTCGAATGGCTACACCTTC
cdr3_aa: CASSQGGGSNGYTF

clone_size: .
j_call: TRBJ2-1
v_call: TRBV5-1
cdr3_length: 15
d_call: TRBD1
cdr3_nt: TGCGCCAGCAGCATTACCGGGACAGACTACAATGAGCAGTTCTTC
cdr3_aa: CASSITGTDYNEQFF

clone_size: .
j_call: TRBJ1-2
v_call: TRBV18
cdr3_length: 15
d_call: .
cdr3_nt: TGTGCCAGCTCACCCTCCTCAGGGGCTTTAAATGGCTACACCTTC
cdr3_aa: CASSPSSGALNGYTF

clone_size: .
j_call: TRBJ1-3
v_call: TRBV6-6
cdr3_length: 15
d_call: TRBD1
cdr3_nt: TGTGCCAGCAGACTCCCGACAGGGACGGGAAACACCATATATTTT
cdr3_aa: CASRLPTGTGNTIYF

clone_size: once
j_call: TRBJ1-4
v_call: TRBV19
cdr3_length: 13
d_call: .
cdr3_nt: TGTGCCAGTAGTATAGATCCGCGGGAAAAACTGTTTTTT
cdr3_aa: CASSIDPREKLFF

clone_size: once
j_call: TRBJ2-1
v_call: TRBV5-6
cdr3_length: 15
d_call: .
cdr3_nt: TGTGCCAGCAGCGGAACAGGGGAGGACTACAATGAGCAGTTCTTC
cdr3_aa: CASSGTGEDYNEQFF

clone_size: once
j_call: TRBJ1-4
v_call: TRBV4-2
cdr3_length: 12
d_call: TRBD1
cdr3_nt: TGTGCCAGCAGCCAAGCGGGACAGCTCTTGTTTTTT
cdr3_aa: CASSQAGQLLFF

clone_size: once
j_call: TRBJ2-7
v_call: TRBV15
cdr3_length: 13
d_call: TRBD1
cdr3_nt: TGTGCCACCAGCAGGGACAGGGGATACGAGCAGTACTTC
cdr3_aa: CATSRDRGYEQYF

clone_size: .
j_call: TRBJ2-7
v_call: TRBV7-9
cdr3_length: 14
d_call: TRBD1
cdr3_nt: TGTGCCAGCAGCCGTAGCCGGGACAGGGACGAGCAGTACTTC
cdr3_aa: CASSRSRDRDEQYF

clone_size: .
j_call: TRBJ2-2
v_call: TRBV23-1
cdr3_length: 15
d_call: .
cdr3_nt: TGCGCCAGCCCCCAGGACAGATCGAACACCGGGGAGCTGTTTTTT
cdr3_aa: CASPQDRSNTGELFF

clone_size: .
j_call: TRBJ1-2
v_call: TRBV5-4
cdr3_length: 14
d_call: .
cdr3_nt: TGTGCCAGCAGCTTGGGGGGCGCTGACTATGGCTACACCTTC
cdr3_aa: CASSLGGADYGYTF

clone_size: .
j_call: TRBJ2-1
v_call: TRBV7-9
cdr3_length: 14
d_call: TRBD1
cdr3_nt: TGTGCCAGCAGCTCAGGGGGCGCTTACAATGAGCAGTTCTTC
cdr3_aa: CASSSGGAYNEQFF

clone_size: .
j_call: TRBJ2-5
v_call: TRBV21-1
cdr3_length: 16
d_call: .
cdr3_nt: TGTGCCAGCAGGGGACTAGCGGGGGGGTGCCAAGAGACCCAGTACTTC
cdr3_aa: CASRGLAGGCQETQYF

clone_size: .
j_call: TRBJ2-1
v_call: TRBV5-1
cdr3_length: 16
d_call: TRBD2
cdr3_nt: TGCGCCAGCAGCTTGGGCTTAGCGGGGGGGTACAATGAGCAGTTCTTC
cdr3_aa: CASSLGLAGGYNEQFF

clone_size: .
j_call: TRBJ2-7
v_call: TRBV5-4
cdr3_length: 15
d_call: .
cdr3_nt: TGTGCCAGCAGCCCCTCACGGGGAGGTTTAGGGGAGCAGTACTTC
cdr3_aa: CASSPSRGGLGEQYF

clone_size: .
j_call: TRBJ2-3
v_call: TRBV5-6
cdr3_length: 13
d_call: .
cdr3_nt: TGTGCCAGCAGCCGAGGACAAAGCGATACGCAGTATTTT
cdr3_aa: CASSRGQSDTQYF

clone_size: .
j_call: TRBJ2-7
v_call: TRBV2
cdr3_length: 15
d_call: TRBD2
cdr3_nt: TGTGCCAGCAGTGATAAGCGGGGGGGCTCGGGAGAGCAGTACTTC
cdr3_aa: CASSDKRGGSGEQYF

clone_size: .
j_call: TRBJ2-5
v_call: TRBV7-9
cdr3_length: 15
d_call: .
cdr3_nt: TGTGCCAGCAGCTTAGCGCGGCGGGGAGGAGAGACCCAGTACTTC
cdr3_aa: CASSLARRGGETQYF

clone_size: .
j_call: TRBJ1-1
v_call: TRBV12-3/TRBV12-4
cdr3_length: 12
d_call: .
cdr3_nt: TGTGCCAGCAGTGCTAGGGGGACTGAAGCTTTCTTT
cdr3_aa: CASSARGTEAFF